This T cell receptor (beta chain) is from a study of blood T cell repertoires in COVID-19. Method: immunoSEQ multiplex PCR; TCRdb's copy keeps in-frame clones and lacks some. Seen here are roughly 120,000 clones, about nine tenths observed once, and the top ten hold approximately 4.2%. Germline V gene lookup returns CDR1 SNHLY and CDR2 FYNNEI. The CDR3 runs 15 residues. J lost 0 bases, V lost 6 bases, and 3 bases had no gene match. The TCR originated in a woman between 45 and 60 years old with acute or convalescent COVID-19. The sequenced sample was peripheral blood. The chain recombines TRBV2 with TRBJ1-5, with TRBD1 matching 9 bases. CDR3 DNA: TGTGCCAGCAGAGGGACAGGGTCTAGCAATCAGCCCCAGCATTTT. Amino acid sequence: CASRGTGSSNQPQHF.